What follows is one T cell receptor beta chain and its context. The sample originates from a study of blood T cell repertoires in COVID-19. Repertoires were generated with immunoSEQ multiplex PCR, while TCRdb's copy carries only in-frame clones and drops some. The sample includes 230,000 or so clones, around four fifths of them seen just once. Germline trimming cut 6 bases from V and 6 bases from J; bases unmatched to any gene: 3. CDR1 is MNHEY and CDR2 is SVGAGI in the germline V gene. The CDR3 contains 13 residues. This TCR came from a man aged 25 to 40 with active or convalescent COVID-19. Material: peripheral blood. This chain connects TRBV6-5 to TRBJ1-4; 8 bases are a match to TRBD1. In nucleotides, the CDR3 is TGTGCCAGCAGCCCGACAGGGGATGAAAAACTGTTTTTT. Translated: CASSPTGDEKLFF.